The entry below gives a single T cell receptor beta chain sequence along with its context. The antigen is unknown. In the study's own analysis: Filtering differed, since immunoSEQ gave only junction sequences and no quality scores. Clones were read by immunoSEQ multiplex PCR, and TCRdb kept only the in-frame ones, dropping some. V, J and clone size derive from that table, while D and trimming were established from the DNA sequence. Of about 710,000 clones in the sample, just under 75% were seen once. The record originates from a study of shared clonotypes between healthy human individuals. The wider study: Each donor contributed plates that comprised three CD4 naive, three CD4 memory, two CD8 naive and one CD8 memory.

Study results and limitations: When compared with the clonotypes that were shared by all four sorted-subset donors, the non-shared clonotypes turned out to have lower generation probabilities. It was the few donors that limited the genetic and exposure-history diversity represented.

The TCR sequence derives from a woman aged 25 to 39 in good health. Sample: memory CD4+ T cells sorted from blood. Subset noted: CD45RA-negative fraction.

CDR3 sequence: CASSSIVVGQGREKLFF. The DNA of the CDR3 is TGTGCCAGCAGTTCCATAGTAGTGGGACAGGGAAGAGAAAAACTGTTTTTT. The chain carries TRBV28 and TRBJ1-4; 9 positions agree with TRBD1. Losses at the gene ends were 4 bases for V and 8 bases for J; bases not matched to a gene: 14. Germline CDR1 and CDR2: MDHEN and SYDVKM. This CDR3 is built from 17 residues.